Described below is a single TCR beta chain sequence and its context. These data belong to a study of shared clonotypes between healthy human individuals. The CDR3 is 15 amino acids. CDR1 is SGHRS and CDR2 is YFSETQ in the germline V gene. After removal of 1 base from V and 5 bases from J, the junction contained 3 bases not matched to a gene. Sequencing was performed with immunoSEQ multiplex PCR; in TCRdb, only in-frame clones are kept and a portion is missing. Among about 2.4 million clones listed, over 85% were seen once. Input material: naive CD4+ T cells from PBMCs. Subset indicated: CD45RA+ positively selected. This TCR derives from a man aged 18 to 30 in good health. Some clones in this sample may be carry-over from other donors' samples. The rearrangement links TRBV5-1 to TRBJ2-1, with TRBD2 identical over 10 bases. The CDR3 DNA reads TGCGCCAGCAGCTTGTTACTAGCGGGGCACAATGAGCAGTTCTTC. It specifies CASSLLLAGHNEQFF.